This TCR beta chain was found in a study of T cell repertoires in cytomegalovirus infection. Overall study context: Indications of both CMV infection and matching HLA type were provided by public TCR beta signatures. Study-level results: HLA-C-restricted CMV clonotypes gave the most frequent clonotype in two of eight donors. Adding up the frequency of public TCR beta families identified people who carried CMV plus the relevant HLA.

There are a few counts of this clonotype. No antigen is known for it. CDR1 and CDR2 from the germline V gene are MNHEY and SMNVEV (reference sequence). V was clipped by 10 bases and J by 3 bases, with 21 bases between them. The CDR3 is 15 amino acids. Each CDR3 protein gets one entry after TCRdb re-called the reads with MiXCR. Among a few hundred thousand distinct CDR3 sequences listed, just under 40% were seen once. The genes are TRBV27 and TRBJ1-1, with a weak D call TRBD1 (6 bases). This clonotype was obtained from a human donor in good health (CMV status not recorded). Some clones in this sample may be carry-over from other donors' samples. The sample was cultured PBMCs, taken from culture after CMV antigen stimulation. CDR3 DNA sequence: TGTGCCAACAGAGAGCGTACAGGGTTCTACACTGAAGCTTTCTTT. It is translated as CANRERTGFYTEAFF.